Listed below are T cell receptor beta chains from one sample, sequenced in a study of CD8+ T cells in alopecia areata. The method was immunoSEQ multiplex PCR; TCRdb's version includes in-frame clones alone and lacks a portion of them. The table includes 130,000 or so clones, 85% to 90% detected once. The sample in question was CD8+ T cells sorted from blood, obtained at week 4, from a patient treated with tofacitinib. The source is a human donor with alopecia areata. Each CDR3 is given with its conserved first and last residue. Each record gives: V gene, J gene, D gene, clone size, CDR3 protein, CDR3 DNA. D genes are given only for firm matches. Expanded clones are given a class, and other clones once, few, many or no size at all.

TRBV30	TRBJ2-3	TRBD1	-	CAWTKQGAGDTQYF	TGTGCCTGGACCAAACAGGGGGCAGGCGATACGCAGTATTTT
TRBV7-8	TRBJ2-7	TRBD2	-	CASSFTSGGPYEQYF	TGTGCCAGCAGCTTTACTAGCGGGGGGCCCTACGAGCAGTACTTC
TRBV6-1	TRBJ2-7	TRBD1	-	CASSEAFGTGGNEQYF	TGTGCCAGCAGTGAAGCCTTCGGGACAGGGGGAAACGAGCAGTACTTC
TRBV19	TRBJ2-7	-	once	CASSNLDLYEQYF	TGTGCCAGTAGTAACCTAGACTTATACGAGCAGTACTTC
TRBV29-1	TRBJ1-1	-	-	CSVVLVGVGSEAFF	TGCAGCGTTGTCCTAGTCGGGGTTGGGAGTGAAGCTTTCTTT
TRBV2	TRBJ2-1	-	once	CASSEGGRNNEQFF	TGTGCCAGCAGTGAAGGGGGACGGAACAATGAGCAGTTCTTC
TRBV4-1	TRBJ2-7	-	once	CASSQDPLPIEQYF	TGCGCCAGCAGCCAAGATCCCCTTCCGATCGAGCAGTACTTC
TRBV5-1	TRBJ1-2	-	-	CASSQDTLTAYGYTF	TGCGCCAGCAGCCAAGACACCCTAACTGCCTATGGCTACACCTTC
TRBV19	TRBJ2-1	-	-	CASSITGRNNEQFF	TGTGCCAGTAGTATAACAGGGCGCAACAATGAGCAGTTCTTC
TRBV19	TRBJ2-2	TRBD2	few	CASSIGTSGNTGELFF	TGTGCCAGTAGTATAGGGACTAGCGGGAACACCGGGGAGCTGTTTTTT
TRBV4-1	TRBJ2-3	-	once	CASSQLPGQGADTQYF	TGCGCCAGCAGCCAACTACCGGGGCAGGGAGCAGATACGCAGTATTTT
TRBV9	TRBJ2-7	-	-	CASSVGEAEGGSYEQYF	TGTGCCAGCAGCGTAGGCGAGGCGGAAGGCGGATCCTACGAGCAGTACTTC
TRBV27	TRBJ1-1	TRBD1	few	CASRDRGTEAFF	TGTGCCAGCAGGGACAGGGGCACTGAAGCTTTCTTT
TRBV21-1	TRBJ2-5	-	-	CASRTGVQETQYF	TGTGCCAGCAGGACAGGGGTCCAAGAGACCCAGTACTTC
TRBV20-1	TRBJ2-1	-	-	CGGTLRAEQFF	TGCGGGGGGACCCTGCGGGCTGAGCAGTTCTTC
TRBV14	TRBJ2-3	-	once	CASSQGVTRADTQYF	TGTGCCAGCAGCCAAGGGGTAACGAGAGCAGATACGCAGTATTTT
TRBV2	TRBJ2-1	TRBD2	-	CAAVSGGDNEQFF	TGTGCCGCTGTTAGCGGGGGGGACAATGAGCAGTTCTTC
TRBV7-6	TRBJ2-3	-	once	CASSPPAGTDTQYF	TGTGCCAGCAGTCCGCCCGCGGGCACAGATACGCAGTATTTT
TRBV27	TRBJ2-2	-	few	CASSLRTGYTGELFF	TGTGCCAGCAGTCTACGCACAGGGTACACCGGGGAGCTGTTTTTT
TRBV5-1	TRBJ2-1	-	-	CASSFWDRGRSSYNEQFF	TGCGCCAGCAGCTTCTGGGACCGTGGACGAAGCTCCTACAATGAGCAGTTCTTC
TRBV29-1	TRBJ2-2	-	-	CSVDPGTGELFF	TGCAGCGTGGACCCGGGCACCGGGGAGCTGTTTTTT
TRBV18	TRBJ1-2	-	-	CASSPTAESNYGYTF	TGTGCCAGCTCACCGACGGCGGAATCTAACTATGGCTACACCTTC
TRBV6-5	TRBJ2-1	-	-	CASSWGRSNNVEQFF	TGTGCCAGCAGTTGGGGTCGATCCAACAATGTTGAGCAGTTCTTC
TRBV5-6	TRBJ1-5	-	-	CASSWRVSNQPQHF	TGTGCCAGCAGCTGGAGGGTCAGCAATCAGCCCCAGCATTTT
TRBV2	TRBJ2-1	TRBD1	-	CAIQLGTAYNEQFF	TGTGCCATCCAGCTCGGGACAGCCTACAATGAGCAGTTCTTC
TRBV27	TRBJ2-7	-	-	CASSRPGNEQYF	TGTGCCAGCAGTCGCCCAGGGAATGAGCAGTACTTC
TRBV4-1	TRBJ2-1	-	once	CASSQDIDGNEQFF	TGCGCCAGCAGCCAAGATATTGATGGGAATGAGCAGTTCTTC
TRBV20-1	TRBJ2-1	-	-	CSANHYNEQFF	TGCAGTGCTAACCACTACAATGAGCAGTTCTTC
TRBV6-5	TRBJ2-5	-	-	CASSYGFGETQYF	TGTGCCAGCAGTTACGGGTTTGGGGAGACCCAGTACTTC
TRBV7-9	TRBJ2-3	-	-	CASSLLGTDTQYF	TGTGCCAGCAGCTTACTGGGGACAGATACGCAGTATTTT
TRBV5-4	TRBJ2-7	-	-	CASSASYEQYF	TGTGCCAGCAGCGCATCCTACGAGCAGTACTTC
TRBV5-1	TRBJ2-1	-	-	CASSTSSYNEQFF	TGCGCCAGCAGCACGAGCTCCTACAATGAGCAGTTCTTC
TRBV2	TRBJ2-7	-	once	CASKGQGVHEQYF	TGTGCCAGCAAGGGGCAGGGAGTCCACGAGCAGTACTTC
TRBV29-1	TRBJ2-7	TRBD1	-	CSVELPGQGYEQYF	TGCAGCGTTGAACTTCCCGGACAGGGGTACGAGCAGTACTTC
TRBV4-1	TRBJ2-7	-	-	CASSQLTNSKGEQYF	TGCGCCAGCAGCCAACTAACGAACTCAAAGGGCGAGCAGTACTTC
TRBV11-2	TRBJ2-3	-	-	CASSLVVDTQYF	TGTGCCAGCAGCTTAGTGGTGGATACGCAGTATTTT
TRBV5-4	TRBJ1-5	-	-	CASSLLGAGQPQHF	TGTGCCAGCAGCTTGTTGGGGGCTGGTCAGCCCCAGCATTTT
TRBV9	TRBJ2-3	-	once	CASSVGSFVDTQYF	TGTGCCAGCAGCGTCGGGAGTTTCGTAGATACGCAGTATTTT